One and the same sample provided the 18 T cell receptor beta chains below, sequenced in a study of blood T cell repertoires in COVID-19. Measured with immunoSEQ multiplex PCR; TCRdb has only the in-frame clones, and not every one. The profile shows 150,000 to 200,000 clones, roughly four fifths of them singletons. Sequenced: peripheral blood. The receptor source for this set is an elderly woman with COVID-19, enrolled during active disease.

The chain links TRBV18 to TRBJ2-3; weak D call: TRBD2 (6 bases). Germline values: CDR1 KGHSH, CDR2 LQKENI. Between the trimmed V and J ends, which lost 0 bases and 0 bases, there was a span of 7 bases. The CDR3 is 15 amino acids. This chain's CDR3 is CASSPPGGSTDTQYF. Here the CDR3 DNA reads TGTGCCAGCTCACCACCTGGAGGGAGCACAGATACGCAGTATTTT.

This sequence joins TRBV2 and TRBJ2-7; 9 bases line up with TRBD1. J was trimmed by 4 bases and V by 4 bases; bases with no gene match: 17. Germline values: CDR1 SNHLY, CDR2 FYNNEI. The CDR3 runs to 18 residues. The CDR3 DNA is TGTGCCAGCAGTGGGGAGGCACAGGGGGCTCGGGGGGCATACGAGCAGTACTTC. Protein sequence: CASSGEAQGARGAYEQYF.

The rearrangement uses TRBV12-3 or TRBV12-4 and TRBJ1-2, with D hard to call. CDR3 length equals 13 residues. V was trimmed by 5 bases and J by 8 bases, leaving 15 bases between them. As DNA, the CDR3 is TGTGCCAGCAGTCCATTTTCCCCGGTAGGCTACACCTTC. It codes for CASSPFSPVGYTF.

The chain is built from TRBV4-3 and TRBJ1-6; TRBD1 matches 8 bases. The CDR3 covers 16 residues. Germline-derived CDR1 and CDR2 are LGHNA and YSLEER. With V trimmed by 4 bases and J by 2 bases, 4 bases remained unmatched. CDR3 residues: CASSPGQGTYNSPLHF. CDR3 DNA: TGCGCCAGCAGCCCCGGACAGGGCACCTATAATTCACCCCTCCACTTT.

The chain is built from TRBV2 and TRBJ1-2, with a tentative D call TRBD1 (5 bases). Germline lookup yields CDR1 SNHLY and CDR2 FYNNEI. Trimming removed 1 base at V and 7 bases at J, with 10 bases between. The CDR3 runs 13 residues. The CDR3 is CASSEVRVGGYTF. The CDR3, as DNA: TGTGCCAGCAGTGAAGTCAGGGTGGGTGGCTACACCTTC.

The J gene is TRBJ2-5, the V gene TRBV28; D is possibly TRBD2 (5 bases). V was shortened by 3 bases and J by 0 bases, with 8 bases between the two germline ends. The germline V gene encodes CDR1 MDHEN and CDR2 SYDVKM. The CDR3 runs 14 residues. CDR3 in amino acids: CASSFRRYQETQYF. The DNA of the CDR3 is TGTGCCAGCAGTTTCAGGAGGTACCAAGAGACCCAGTACTTC. Using reference TRBV28 and TRBJ2-5 for the parts outside the CDR3, the full variable domain is DVKVTQSSRYLVKRTGEKVFLECVQDMDHENMFWYRQDPGLGLRLIYFSYDVKMKEKGDIPEGYSVSREKKERFSLILESASTNQTSMYLCASSFRRYQETQYFGPGTRLLVL.

The V call is TRBV9, the J call TRBJ2-2; 10 nucleotides line up with TRBD2. This CDR3 has 16 amino acids. The V gene end was trimmed by 0 bases and the J gene end by 7 bases; junction bases not matched to a gene: 6. Germline V gene lookup returns CDR1 SGDLS and CDR2 YYNGEE. The DNA of the CDR3 is TGTGCCAGCAGCGTAGGGGTAGCGGGAGGTCACGGGGAGCTGTTTTTT. Translated, it gives CASSVGVAGGHGELFF. Full variable domain (rest looked up from reference TRBV9 and TRBJ2-2): DSGVTQTPKHLITATGQRVTLRCSPRSGDLSVYWYQQSLDQGLQFLIQYYNGEERAKGNILERFSAQQFPDLHSELNLSSLELGDSALYFCASSVGVAGGHGELFFGEGSRLTVL.

The chain links TRBV28 to TRBJ1-3, with D perhaps matching TRBD1 (6 bases). CDR1 and CDR2 (germline): MDHEN, SYDVKM. Trimming cost V 8 bases and J 0 bases, with 17 bases left between them. The CDR3 runs 16 residues. The CDR3 loop reads CASAIRDIFSGNTIYF. The CDR3 bases are TGTGCCAGCGCAATCCGGGACATATTCTCTGGAAACACCATATATTTT. Using reference TRBV28 and TRBJ1-3 for the parts outside the CDR3, the full variable domain is DVKVTQSSRYLVKRTGEKVFLECVQDMDHENMFWYRQDPGLGLRLIYFSYDVKMKEKGDIPEGYSVSREKKERFSLILESASTNQTSMYLCASAIRDIFSGNTIYFGEGSWLTVV.

The rearrangement joins TRBV5-1 to TRBJ1-2, with D possibly matching TRBD1 (6 bases). This CDR3 is built from 16 residues. Looked up from germline, CDR1 is SGHRS and CDR2 is YFSETQ. Trimming shortened V by 5 bases and J by 1 base, and 18 bases separated the two germline ends. CDR3 coding DNA: TGCGCCAGCAGGCTTACCGCGACAGGATTTAACTATGGCTACACCTTC. Its protein is CASRLTATGFNYGYTF.

This clone occurred once. The chain carries TRBV7-2 and TRBJ1-2, with 7 bases fitting TRBD1. From germline, CDR1 is SGHTA and CDR2 FQGNSA. Trimming at V came to 5 bases and at J to 3 bases, leaving 15 bases not matched to a gene. This CDR3 is 17 amino acids long. The CDR3 spells CASSMPPPTGIDYGYTF. For the CDR3, the DNA is TGTGCCAGCAGCATGCCCCCCCCGACAGGGATAGACTATGGCTACACCTTC.

The chain employs TRBV15 and TRBJ1-2; TRBD1 might be the D (6 bases). Trimming took off 0 bases at V and 8 bases at J, with 16 bases between the two ends. The germline gives CDR1 LNHNV, CDR2 YYDKDF (reference sequence). The CDR3 spans 15 residues. The CDR3 is CATSRDLTGSGGYTF. The CDR3 bases are TGTGCCACCAGCAGAGATCTCACAGGGAGTGGCGGCTACACCTTC. Complete variable domain (other parts from reference TRBV15 and TRBJ1-2): DAMVIQNPRYQVTQFGKPVTLSCSQTLNHNVMYWYQQKSSQAPKLLFHYYDKDFNNEADTPDNFQSRRPNTSFCFLDIRSPGLGDTAMYLCATSRDLTGSGGYTFGSGTRLTVV.

This clone was observed a few times. The chain joins TRBV29-1 to TRBJ1-1; no definite D call. V was trimmed by 5 bases and J by 0 bases, leaving 10 bases between them. This CDR3 spans 13 amino acids. From germline, CDR1 is SQVTM and CDR2 ANQGSEA. The CDR3 spells CSVSQTMNTEAFF. As DNA, the CDR3 is TGCAGCGTTTCCCAGACAATGAACACTGAAGCTTTCTTT. Combining the CDR3 with reference TRBV29-1 and TRBJ1-1 gives the whole variable domain SAVISQKPSRDICQRGTSLTIQCQVDSQVTMMFWYRQQPGQSLTLIATANQGSEATYESGFVIDKFPISRPNLTFSTLTVSNMSPEDSSIYLCSVSQTMNTEAFFGQGTRLTVV.

The gene calls are TRBV5-4 and TRBJ2-1, with a tentative D call TRBD1 (6 bases). Germline V gene lookup returns CDR1 SGHNT and CDR2 YYREEE (reference sequence). This CDR3 has 15 amino acids. V was clipped by 0 bases and J by 5 bases, with 12 bases between them. The CDR3 protein is CASSLGRYRDNEQFF. For the CDR3, the DNA is TGTGCCAGCAGCTTGGGTCGCTACAGGGACAATGAGCAGTTCTTC.

V usage is TRBV7-2 and J usage is TRBJ1-5; TRBD1 might be the D (5 bases). Trimming removed 5 bases at V and 6 bases at J, with 14 bases between. This CDR3 is built from 14 residues. Germline CDR1 and CDR2: SGHTA and FQGNSA. CDR3 sequence (DNA): TGTGCCAGCAGCCCCGACAGTGTCTCTCAGCCCCAGCATTTT. Its protein product is CASSPDSVSQPQHF.

V and J are TRBV3-1 (or the pseudogene TRBV3-2) and TRBJ2-1; 7 positions agree with TRBD1. From germline, CDR1 is LGHDT and CDR2 YNNKEL (reference sequence). V was clipped by 4 bases and J by 5 bases; unmatched bases: 11. CDR3 size: 16 residues. The CDR3: CASSPRRWQGDNEQFF. CDR3 DNA: TGTGCCAGCAGCCCCCGGAGATGGCAGGGGGACAATGAGCAGTTCTTC.

The count of this clone is one. This sequence joins TRBV11-2 and TRBJ2-7; a possible D gene is TRBD2 (5 bases). The CDR3 contains 13 residues. V dropped 4 bases and J dropped 4 bases, with 11 bases sitting between them. Per germline, CDR1 SGHAT and CDR2 FQNNGV. CDR3: CASSSGLIYEQYF. CDR3 nucleotides: TGTGCCAGCAGCTCTGGACTGATATACGAGCAGTACTTC.

This chain uses TRBV18 with TRBJ2-7, with 10 bases identical to TRBD1. The CDR3 runs 14 residues. Per the germline V gene, CDR1 is KGHSH and CDR2 is LQKENI. With 5 bases clipped from V and 6 bases from J, the junction kept 7 bases outside the gene matches. The CDR3 nucleotides are TGTGCCAGCTCAGCTGTGGGACAGGGGTCCGAGCAGTACTTC. Translated, it gives CASSAVGQGSEQYF.

The chain carries TRBV7-2 and TRBJ2-5; D is unresolved. Germline V gene sequence: CDR1 SGHTA, CDR2 FQGNSA. CDR3 length: 13 residues. Trimming took off 5 bases at V and 0 bases at J, with 7 bases between the two ends. The CDR3 reads CASSPNYQETQYF. CDR3 in DNA: TGTGCCAGCAGCCCGAACTACCAAGAGACCCAGTACTTC.